One and the same sample provided the 23 T cell receptor beta chains below, sequenced in a study of T cell repertoires in cytomegalovirus infection. TCRdb fed the reads into MiXCR, producing one record per CDR3 protein. Seen here are about 320,000 distinct CDR3 sequences, around 9.5% observed once, and the top ten hold around 4.1%. Material for sequencing was PBMCs. These receptors were taken from a human donor in good health (CMV status not recorded). Some clones in this sample may be carry-over from other donors' samples.

This clonotype was detected ten times or more. The V gene is TRBV7-8, the J gene TRBJ2-3; 9 positions match TRBD1. Germline CDR1 SGHVS, CDR2 FQNEAQ. The CDR3 loop spans 16 amino acids. The V segment lost 5 bases and the J segment 1 base; nucleotides outside the gene matches: 7. This chain's CDR3 is CASSRRDRVGTDTQYF. As DNA, the CDR3 is TGTGCCAGCAGCAGGCGGGACAGGGTTGGCACAGATACGCAGTATTTT.

This clonotype showed up many times. V usage is TRBV12-3 or TRBV12-4 and J usage is TRBJ2-7; the match to TRBD2 covers 14 bases. The CDR3 is made up of 17 amino acids. V gave up 1 base and J gave up 0 bases; unmatched junction bases: 2. CDR3 amino acids: CASSLGGLAGDSYEQYF. DNA of the CDR3: TGTGCCAGCAGTTTAGGGGGACTAGCGGGGGACTCCTACGAGCAGTACTTC.

This clonotype was detected ten times or more. The rearrangement links TRBV12-3 or TRBV12-4 to TRBJ1-2; D is possibly TRBD1 (5 bases). V was clipped by 8 bases and J by 8 bases, with 12 bases between them. The CDR3 contains 11 residues. The CDR3 bases are TGTGCCAGCGGGACTCCTGGCGGCTACACCTTC. This encodes CASGTPGGYTF.

About this clonotype itself: The germline gene is not matched at one end of the junction; a read error may be the cause. The chain recombines TRBV20-1 with TRBJ2-3; 7 bases fit TRBD1. In germline, CDR1 is DFQATT, CDR2 SNEGSKA (reference sequence). The CDR3 extends over 16 amino acids. This CDR3 is CSARDRDPYYTDTQYF. In DNA form, the CDR3 reads TGCAGTGCAAGAGACAGGGACCCCTACTACACAGATACGCAGTATTTT.

This clonotype was seen many times. V usage is TRBV19 and J usage is TRBJ1-1; D unclear. Germline V gene lookup returns CDR1 LNHDA and CDR2 SQIVND (reference sequence). The CDR3 runs to 15 residues. Trimming took 3 bases from V and 1 from J, leaving 12 bases between them. CDR3 nucleotide sequence: TGTGCCAGTAGTATTTCCTCGTTCGGGAACACTGAAGCTTTCTTT. This codes for CASSISSFGNTEAFF.

CDR3 amino acids: CAISEGDRGNQPQHF. CDR3 DNA sequence: TGTGCCATCAGTGAAGGGGACAGGGGCAATCAGCCCCAGCATTTT. The V and J genes are TRBV10-3 and TRBJ1-5, with 9 bases that match TRBD1. The CDR3 spans 15 residues. Trimming took 3 bases from V and 2 from J; bases not matched to a gene: 2. CDR1 and CDR2 (germline): ENHRY, SYGVKD.

V gene TRBV6-6 combines with J gene TRBJ1-2; 12 positions match TRBD1. With V trimmed by 8 bases and J by 7 bases, 2 bases remained unmatched. Looked up from germline, CDR1 is MNHNY and CDR2 is SVGAGI (reference sequence). This CDR3 region has 12 residues. Here the CDR3 DNA reads TGTGCCAGCCGGGACAGGGGGCTTGGCTACACCTTC. The encoded protein is CASRDRGLGYTF.

This clonotype came up many times. The chain has TRBV28 and TRBJ1-4; tentative D call: TRBD1 (5 bases). The V and J ends lost 3 bases and 6 bases respectively, with 8 bases between them. The germline V gene encodes CDR1 MDHEN and CDR2 SYDVKM. The CDR3 sequence is 13 residues long. The chain's CDR3 is CASSLAGDEKLFF. CDR3 DNA: TGTGCCAGCAGTTTGGCGGGGGATGAAAAACTGTTTTTT.

This clonotype has a count of ten or more. The rearrangement joins TRBV7-3 to TRBJ2-2; 13 nucleotides align to TRBD2. Trimming at V came to 4 bases and at J to 4 bases, leaving 3 bases not matched to a gene. The CDR3 loop spans 16 amino acids. CDR1 SGHTA and CDR2 FQGTGA come from the germline V gene. The CDR3 region is CASSSLAGGRTGELFF. CDR3 DNA: TGTGCCAGCAGCTCACTAGCGGGAGGGCGCACCGGGGAGCTGTTTTTT. The full variable domain, in which reference TRBV7-3 and TRBJ2-2 provide the parts outside the CDR3, is GAGVSQTPSNKVTEKGKYVELRCDPISGHTALYWYRQSLGQGPEFLIYFQGTGAADDSGLPNDRFFAVRPEGSVSTLKIQRTERGDSAVYLCASSSLAGGRTGELFFGEGSRLTVL.

This clonotype was seen more than once but under ten times. The chain joins TRBV6-5 to TRBJ2-5, with a possible D match to TRBD1 (6 bases). Looked up from germline, CDR1 is MNHEY and CDR2 is SVGAGI. V was trimmed by 6 bases and J by 0 bases, leaving 11 bases between them. The CDR3 covers 14 residues. The CDR3 spells CASSHGQNQETQYF. The CDR3 region has the DNA TGTGCCAGCAGCCATGGACAGAACCAAGAGACCCAGTACTTC.

This clonotype occurred many times. The V and J genes are TRBV7-2 and TRBJ2-2, with 7 bases matching TRBD1. Unmatched junction bases numbered 4, after V lost 6 bases and J lost 0 bases. The CDR3 runs to 15 residues. From germline, CDR1 is SGHTA and CDR2 FQGNSA. CDR3 sequence reads: CASRRGRANTGELFF. As DNA, the CDR3 is TGTGCCAGCAGGAGGGGGCGCGCGAACACCGGGGAGCTGTTTTTT.

This clonotype turned up a few times. The chain carries TRBV19 and TRBJ2-4; either TRBD1 or TRBD2 may supply D (5 bases each). The CDR3 has 13 amino acids. Trimming pared 6 bases from V and 4 bases from J, leaving 10 bases between. CDR1 is LNHDA and CDR2 is SQIVND in the germline V gene (reference sequence). As DNA, the CDR3 is TGTGCCAGTAGCGGGACCTCTAAAAACATTCAGTACTTC. This sequence encodes CASSGTSKNIQYF.

The V gene is TRBV5-4, the J gene TRBJ2-3, with D possibly called TRBD1 or TRBD2 (5 bases each). V shed 6 bases and J shed 0 bases, with 11 bases lying between them. Germline V CDR1 and CDR2: SGHNT, YYREEE (reference sequence). The CDR3 is 14 amino acids. CDR3 protein: CASNEGPSTDTQYF. The DNA of the CDR3 is TGTGCCAGCAATGAGGGACCTAGCACAGATACGCAGTATTTT.

This clonotype was observed many times. The junction departs from germline at one end; a sequencing error may be responsible. The chain recombines TRBV7-2 with TRBJ2-2, with 11 bases lining up with TRBD2. This CDR3 comprises 16 residues. CDR1 is SGHTA and CDR2 is FQGNSA in the germline V gene. CDR3 coding DNA: TGTGCCAGCAGCGTAGCTAGCGGGAGGTCTCCCGGGGAGCTGTTTTTT. It encodes CASSVASGRSPGELFF. The full variable domain, rest sourced from reference TRBV7-2 and TRBJ2-2, is GAGVSQSPSNKVTEKGKDVELRCDPISGHTALYWYRQSLGQGLEFLIYFQGNSAPDKSGLPSDRFSAERTGGSVSTLTIQRTQQEDSAVYLCASSVASGRSPGELFFGEGSRLTVL.

The chain couples TRBV4-2 to TRBJ2-7; no definite D call. The V gene lost 5 bases and the J gene lost 2 bases, with 13 bases spanning the gap. This CDR3 has 14 amino acids. The germline V gene encodes CDR1 LGHNA and CDR2 YNFKEQ. CDR3 sequence (DNA): TGTGCCAGCAGCGAAGCCCCTCGACCCTACGAGCAGTACTTC. Translated, it gives CASSEAPRPYEQYF.

This clonotype showed up many times. The chain carries TRBV7-2 and TRBJ2-7; a weak D match, TRBD1 (6 bases). CDR3 length equals 13 residues. Trimming left V 0 bases short and J 5 bases short, with 8 bases between. Germline V gene lookup returns CDR1 SGHTA and CDR2 FQGNSA. The CDR3 DNA sequence: TGTGCCAGCAGCTTAGCCTACAGGGACGAGCAGTACTTC. As protein: CASSLAYRDEQYF.

This clonotype was picked up many times. In nucleotides, the CDR3 is TGTGCCAGCAGCCCCCGGCCCAATCAGCCCCAGCATTTT. Encoded protein: CASSPRPNQPQHF. The J gene is TRBJ1-5, the V gene TRBV7-2; D ambiguous. The germline V gene has CDR1 SGHTA and CDR2 FQGNSA. The CDR3 extends over 13 amino acids. The V and J ends lost 5 bases and 3 bases respectively, with 8 bases between them.

The J gene is TRBJ2-7, the V gene TRBV28; tentatively, D is TRBD1 (6 bases). The CDR3 length is 14 residues. The germline gives CDR1 MDHEN, CDR2 SYDVKM. V was pared by 4 bases and J by 4 bases, with 14 bases between. This chain's CDR3 is CASSYPGQLYEQYF. The DNA of the CDR3 is TGTGCCAGCAGTTACCCGGGACAACTATACGAGCAGTACTTC.

The sample holds many counts of this clonotype. The chain employs TRBV4-2 and TRBJ2-3, with 8 bases that match TRBD2. Germline CDR1 LGHNA, CDR2 YNFKEQ. V shed 0 bases and J 7 bases; nucleotides not matched to a gene: 12. The CDR3 is 17 amino acids. For the CDR3, the DNA is TGTGCCAGCAGCCAAGAAGAAACGGCGGGAGGAGGTAATACGCAGTATTTT. This gives the protein CASSQEETAGGGNTQYF.

The table lists this clonotype with many counts. The chain combines TRBV7-8 with TRBJ2-4, with 9 bases identical to TRBD2. The CDR3 totals 17 residues. V was pared by 5 bases and J by 2 bases, with 10 bases of the junction left unmatched. The germline V gene encodes CDR1 SGHVS and CDR2 FQNEAQ. CDR3 protein: CASSPTGTSSSKNIQYF. The CDR3 DNA sequence: TGTGCCAGCAGCCCCACCGGGACTAGCTCCTCCAAAAACATTCAGTACTTC.

This clonotype was counted many times. The chain links TRBV5-8 to TRBJ2-4; D possibly corresponds to TRBD1 (5 bases). The CDR3 consists of 14 residues. Trimming removed 7 bases at V and 3 bases at J, with 14 bases between. Germline CDR1 SGHTS, CDR2 YDEGEE. The CDR3: CASLGKGRKNIQYF. In DNA form, the CDR3 reads TGTGCCAGCCTAGGAAAGGGGCGCAAAAACATTCAGTACTTC.

The chain has TRBV7-2 and TRBJ1-2; TRBD1 aligns across 7 bases. The CDR3 spans 10 residues. Germline V gives CDR1 SGHTA, CDR2 FQGNSA. J gave up 13 bases and V 2 bases, and 1 base lay outside the gene matches. The CDR3 protein is CASSLTGVTF. DNA of the CDR3: TGTGCCAGCAGCTTAACAGGGGTCACCTTC. The full variable domain, completed using reference TRBV7-2 and TRBJ1-2, is GAGVSQSPSNKVTEKGKDVELRCDPISGHTALYWYRQSLGQGLEFLIYFQGNSAPDKSGLPSDRFSAERTGGSVSTLTIQRTQQEDSAVYLCASSLTGVTFGSGTRLTVV.

This clonotype was observed at least ten times. The chain uses TRBV7-2 and TRBJ2-2; 7 nucleotides agree with TRBD1. The V and J ends lost 3 bases and 6 bases, in that order; junction bases with no gene match: 1. The CDR3 runs to 13 residues. Germline CDR1 SGHTA, CDR2 FQGNSA. The CDR3 is CASSLTGPGELFF. The CDR3 coding sequence is TGTGCCAGCAGCTTGACAGGGCCCGGGGAGCTGTTTTTT.